This passage covers 8 T cell receptor beta chains from one sample sequenced in a study of PD-1 blockade in classical Hodgkin lymphoma. Generated by immunoSEQ multiplex PCR, the TCRdb table keeps only in-frame clones and is missing some. The sample lists about 38,000 clones; about 80% were seen once. Stated time point: cycle 4 day 1 (C4D1), after 6 weeks of nivolumab. Patients all relapsed after autologous stem cell transplantation, and there was variation in brentuximab vedotin exposure. This sample comprised peripheral blood mononuclear cells (PBMCs), obtained before the fourth cycle of nivolumab. The receptors shown here come from a human donor with classical Hodgkin lymphoma.

This CDR3 reads CAISGLSDHRGPNYEQYF. CDR3 DNA sequence: TGTGCCATCAGTGGGCTATCCGATCACAGGGGCCCAAACTACGAGCAGTACTTC. V and J are TRBV10-3 and TRBJ2-7; TRBD1 aligns across 7 bases. The V segment lost 4 bases and the J segment 3 bases; nucleotides outside the gene matches: 18. The CDR3 totals 18 residues. Germline V lookup: CDR1 ENHRY, CDR2 SYGVKD.

This chain links TRBV7-2 with TRBJ1-3; D gene ambiguous. Germline CDR1 and CDR2: SGHTA and FQGNSA. V was trimmed by 3 bases and J by 6 bases, leaving 15 bases between them. The CDR3 runs 15 residues. The chain's CDR3 is CASSFITAAENTIYF. The CDR3 region has the DNA TGTGCCAGCAGCTTCATCACGGCCGCGGAAAACACCATATATTTT.

This clone is medium-sized within its sample. V usage is TRBV9 and J usage is TRBJ2-5; 7 bases align to TRBD1. V shed 0 bases, J shed 9 bases, and the junction held 17 bases outside the gene matches. The CDR3 runs 17 residues. Germline CDR1 and CDR2: SGDLS and YYNGEE. CDR3 protein: CASSVGLNQQGRDPQYF. Written as DNA, the CDR3 is TGTGCCAGCAGCGTAGGGCTGAACCAACAGGGGAGAGACCCCCAGTACTTC. The entire variable domain, with the rest obtained from reference TRBV9 and TRBJ2-5, is as follows: DSGVTQTPKHLITATGQRVTLRCSPRSGDLSVYWYQQSLDQGLQFLIQYYNGEERAKGNILERFSAQQFPDLHSELNLSSLELGDSALYFCASSVGLNQQGRDPQYFGPGTRLLVL.

V gene TRBV7-3 combines with J gene TRBJ2-7, with D tentatively TRBD1 (6 bases). The V gene lost 10 bases and the J gene lost 7 bases, with 20 bases spanning the gap. The CDR3 runs 13 residues. Germline values: CDR1 SGHTA, CDR2 FQGTGA. This CDR3 reads CATSRDTQTEQYF. The CDR3 DNA reads as TGTGCCACCTCACGGGACACCCAAACGGAGCAGTACTTC.

V usage is TRBV7-6 and J usage is TRBJ2-7, with 10 nucleotides matching TRBD2. V lost 1 base to trimming and J lost 4 bases; unmatched junction nucleotides: 4. CDR3 length: 15 residues. Germline lookup yields CDR1 SGHVS and CDR2 FNYEAQ. The CDR3 here is CASSLEASGGYEQYF. The DNA for the CDR3 is TGTGCCAGCAGCTTAGAGGCTAGCGGGGGATACGAGCAGTACTTC. The variable domain in full, with the rest retrieved from reference TRBV7-6 and TRBJ2-7, is GAGVSQSPRYKVTKRGQDVALRCDPISGHVSLYWYRQALGQGPEFLTYFNYEAQQDKSGLPNDRFSAERPEGSISTLTIQRTEQRDSAMYRCASSLEASGGYEQYFGPGTRLTVT.

This clone was counted a few times. The chain uses TRBV5-4 and TRBJ2-7; a possible D gene is TRBD2 (5 bases). Germline values: CDR1 SGHNT, CDR2 YYREEE (reference sequence). The CDR3 has 12 residues. Trimming took 2 bases from V and 6 from J, leaving 9 bases between them. This CDR3 is CASSLTGSEQYF. The CDR3 DNA is TGTGCCAGCAGCTTAACGGGGTCCGAGCAGTACTTC. Drawing the rest from reference TRBV5-4 and TRBJ2-7, the complete variable domain is ETGVTQSPTHLIKTRGQQVTLRCSSQSGHNTVSWYQQALGQGPQFIFQYYREEENGRGNFPPRFSGLQFPNYSSELNVNALELDDSALYLCASSLTGSEQYFGPGTRLTVT.

The genes are TRBV5-6 and TRBJ2-1; TRBD2 agrees at 10 bases. This CDR3 contains 14 residues. The trim removed 2 bases at V and 6 bases at J, leaving 2 bases unmatched. CDR1 and CDR2 from the germline V gene are SGHDT and YYEEEE. CDR3 in amino acids: CASSFLAGVNEQFF. In DNA form, the CDR3 reads TGTGCCAGCAGCTTCCTAGCGGGGGTCAATGAGCAGTTCTTC.

The V gene is TRBV7-2, the J gene TRBJ2-7; tentatively, D is TRBD2 (5 bases). The V end was cut by 3 bases, the J end by 4 bases, with 10 bases between. Germline V gene sequence: CDR1 SGHTA, CDR2 FQGNSA. The CDR3 runs to 13 residues. CDR3 bases: TGTGCCAGCAGCTTTGAGGGTTGGTACGAGCAGTACTTC. Residues: CASSFEGWYEQYF. Complete variable domain (other parts from reference TRBV7-2 and TRBJ2-7): GAGVSQSPSNKVTEKGKDVELRCDPISGHTALYWYRQSLGQGLEFLIYFQGNSAPDKSGLPSDRFSAERTGGSVSTLTIQRTQQEDSAVYLCASSFEGWYEQYFGPGTRLTVT.